The rows below give T cell receptor beta chains drawn from one sample of a study of blood T cell repertoires in COVID-19. The table came from immunoSEQ multiplex PCR; TCRdb's copy has only in-frame clones and leaves some out. The repertoire consists of about 240,000 clones, with about 79% occurring once and the leading ten covering over 8%. The sample consisted of peripheral blood. The receptors were sampled from an elderly woman with acute or convalescent COVID-19. CDR3s include the opening cysteine and the closing phenylalanine or tryptophan. D genes are given only for firm matches.

V: TRBV3-1/TRBV3-2; J: TRBJ2-1; D: TRBD2; CDR3: CASRRGQGLAGGNEQFF
V: TRBV9; J: TRBJ2-5; D: .; CDR3: CASSVGRGSQETQYF
V: TRBV19; J: TRBJ1-5; D: .; CDR3: CASSSQRGGEGNQPQHF
V: TRBV2; J: TRBJ2-7; D: TRBD2; CDR3: CASRRDSGGYYEQYF
V: TRBV9; J: TRBJ2-5; D: TRBD1; CDR3: CASSVATADRGLQGTQYF
V: TRBV10-2; J: TRBJ2-1; D: .; CDR3: CASSEPSAGTISYNEQFF
V: TRBV27; J: TRBJ2-3; D: TRBD2; CDR3: CASSFGRGFTDTQYF
V: TRBV6-5; J: TRBJ1-2; D: TRBD1; CDR3: CASSYTGGGNGYTF
V: TRBV7-9; J: TRBJ2-3; D: .; CDR3: CASSSTTPRADTQYF
V: TRBV11-2; J: TRBJ1-4; D: TRBD1; CDR3: CASSPSGGTGRMEKLFF
V: TRBV2; J: TRBJ1-5; D: .; CDR3: CASSEAAVSNQPQHF
V: TRBV30; J: TRBJ1-6; D: TRBD1; CDR3: CAWSVRQGDSPLHF
V: TRBV7-2; J: TRBJ2-5; D: TRBD2; CDR3: CASSLALRGGPGETQYF
V: TRBV7-2; J: TRBJ2-7; D: .; CDR3: CASSFLGGSVVTQYF
V: TRBV6-6; J: TRBJ1-5; D: .; CDR3: CASTQGRDQPQHF
V: TRBV6-6; J: TRBJ1-5; D: .; CDR3: CATNADREGQPQHF
V: TRBV10-3; J: TRBJ1-6; D: TRBD1; CDR3: CAITPGTGDNSPLHF
V: TRBV9; J: TRBJ2-7; D: .; CDR3: CASSAGYEQYF
V: TRBV28; J: TRBJ2-2; D: TRBD1; CDR3: CASSLNRGLFGELFF
V: TRBV5-1; J: TRBJ1-5; D: .; CDR3: CASSPYGGRGQPQHF
V: TRBV5-4; J: TRBJ1-1; D: TRBD1; CDR3: CASSSQGAGTEAFF
V: TRBV5-6; J: TRBJ2-7; D: TRBD1; CDR3: CASSSGTGPEQYF
V: TRBV18; J: TRBJ1-1; D: .; CDR3: CASSGQGMNTEAFF
V: TRBV5-6; J: TRBJ1-2; D: .; CDR3: CASSFEEQGLFYGYTF
V: TRBV5-1; J: TRBJ1-2; D: TRBD1; CDR3: CASSPNTGANYGYTF
V: TRBV7-9; J: TRBJ2-7; D: .; CDR3: CASSLPRESSYEQYF
V: TRBV19; J: TRBJ1-5; D: TRBD1; CDR3: CASARTGGNQPQHF
V: TRBV19; J: TRBJ2-6; D: .; CDR3: CASSIVQWSGANVLTF
V: TRBV4-2; J: TRBJ2-1; D: TRBD2; CDR3: CASSQEPGGGEQFF
V: TRBV4-2; J: TRBJ2-7; D: .; CDR3: CASSQEGLARGLSGEQYF
V: TRBV11-3; J: TRBJ1-2; D: .; CDR3: CASSLDSEGDGYTF
V: TRBV14; J: TRBJ1-2; D: TRBD1; CDR3: CASSQTGQGINYGYTF
V: TRBV19; J: TRBJ1-2; D: TRBD1; CDR3: CASGQGGSYGYTF
V: TRBV2; J: TRBJ2-1; D: .; CDR3: CASSEARGEQFF
V: TRBV5-1; J: TRBJ2-3; D: TRBD1; CDR3: CASSSRQGEDTQYF
V: TRBV4-1; J: TRBJ2-2; D: .; CDR3: CASSQVQVTNTGELFF
V: TRBV5-1; J: TRBJ1-3; D: .; CDR3: CASSLEGVSGNTIYF
V: TRBV7-9; J: TRBJ2-1; D: TRBD2; CDR3: CASSLTSGEYNEQFF
V: TRBV5-6; J: TRBJ1-4; D: TRBD1; CDR3: CASSRGQPSNEKLFF
V: TRBV28; J: TRBJ1-4; D: .; CDR3: CASSLGGEKLFF
V: TRBV5-4; J: TRBJ2-7; D: .; CDR3: CASSRGPGGLYEQYF
V: TRBV15; J: TRBJ2-5; D: TRBD1; CDR3: CATSRDGTGEETQYF
V: TRBV5-4; J: TRBJ1-1; D: TRBD1; CDR3: CASRPSRQGGYERNTEAFF